This TCR beta chain was profiled in a study of T cells in Graves' hyperthyroidism and ophthalmopathy. Overall study context: At initial diagnosis, before any treatment had begun, peripheral blood was obtained.

Authors of the study amplified TCR beta CDR3 regions from RNA transcripts. The primer set for the first-round RT-PCR of the TCR CDR3 was HTBI. One entry per CDR3 protein results from TCRdb running MiXCR on the multiplex PCR reads. The sample comprises around 350,000 distinct CDR3 sequences, 20% to 25% of which are singletons, and around four fifths rests with the top ten. The study based diagnoses on clinical symptoms, serum thyroxine and TRAb, thyroid ultrasound and orbital computed tomography. The length of the CDR3 is 17 residues. Looked up from germline, CDR1 is MDHEN and CDR2 is SYDVKM. The trim removed 7 bases at V and 0 bases at J, leaving 7 bases unmatched.

The chain recombines TRBV28 with TRBJ2-1, with 12 bases matching TRBD2. The specimen sequenced was blood. The origin of this receptor is a man aged 50-60 years with Graves' hyperthyroidism. The CDR3: CASKGTSGWSSYNEQFF. The CDR3 coding sequence is TGTGCCAGCAAAGGGACTAGCGGGTGGAGCTCCTACAATGAGCAGTTCTTC.